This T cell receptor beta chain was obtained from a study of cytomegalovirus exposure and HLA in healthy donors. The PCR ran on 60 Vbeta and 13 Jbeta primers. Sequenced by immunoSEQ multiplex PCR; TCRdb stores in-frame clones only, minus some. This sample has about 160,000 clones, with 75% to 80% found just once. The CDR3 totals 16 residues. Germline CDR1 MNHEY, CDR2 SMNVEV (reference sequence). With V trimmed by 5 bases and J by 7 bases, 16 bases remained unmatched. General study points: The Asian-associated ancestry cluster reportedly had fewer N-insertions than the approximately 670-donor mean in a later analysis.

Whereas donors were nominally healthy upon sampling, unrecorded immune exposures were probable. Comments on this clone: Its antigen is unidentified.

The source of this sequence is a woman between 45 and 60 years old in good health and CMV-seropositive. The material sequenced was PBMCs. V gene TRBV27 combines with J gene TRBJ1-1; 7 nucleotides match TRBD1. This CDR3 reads CASSPRQGPIGGEAFF. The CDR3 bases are TGTGCCAGCAGTCCCCGACAGGGTCCCATTGGCGGTGAAGCTTTCTTT.